Described below is a single T cell receptor (beta chain) sequence and its context. This record comes from a study of immune evolution from preneoplasia to lung adenocarcinoma. This CDR3 spans 11 amino acids. Germline V gives CDR1 GTSNPN, CDR2 SVGIG (reference sequence). Trimming left V 4 bases short and J 6 bases short, with 6 bases between. Method: immunoSEQ multiplex PCR; TCRdb's copy keeps in-frame clones and lacks some. The sample includes just over 8,500 clones, approximately 79% of them seen just once. The chain joins TRBV30 to TRBJ2-2; D uncertain. Sequenced sample: FFPE minimally invasive lung adenocarcinoma tissue. The receptor's source is a donor older than 65 with lung adenocarcinoma. The CDR3, as DNA: TGTGCCTGGAAGGGATCCGGGGAGCTGTTTTTT. As protein: CAWKGSGELFF.